This entry is about one T cell receptor (beta chain). The data belong to a study of cytomegalovirus exposure and HLA in healthy donors. This PCR relied on a set of 60 Vbeta primers and 13 Jbeta primers. Data came from immunoSEQ multiplex PCR; TCRdb stores just in-frame clones and leaves some out. This sample has fewer than 100,000 clones, with around 82% found just once. Germline V gene sequence: CDR1 SQVTM, CDR2 ANQGSEA. This CDR3 contains 13 residues. V was trimmed by 6 bases and J by 2 bases, leaving 12 bases between them. The J gene is TRBJ2-3, the V gene TRBV29-1; possible D gene TRBD2, 5 bases. The sequence derives from a woman in her fifties or sixties in good health and CMV-seronegative. The specimen sequenced was PBMCs. CDR3 amino acids: CSVEGRNTDTQYF. Written as DNA, the CDR3 is TGCAGCGTAGAGGGCCGGAACACAGATACGCAGTATTTT.